This record covers a single T cell receptor (beta chain). Its cognate antigen is unknown. J gave up 7 bases and V 6 bases, and 10 bases lay outside the gene matches. This CDR3 region has 14 residues. The authors made TCR cDNA by 5'RACE template switching, adding a universal primer site and UMIs. Each CDR3 protein gets one entry after TCRdb re-called the 5' RACE reads with MiXCR. The sample consists of some 320,000 distinct CDR3 sequences, approximately 11% of them appearing once. The data were taken from a study of T cells after yellow fever vaccination. Study findings and constraints: Post-booster repertoires contained most primary-vaccination clones again (about 95% CD4, about 90% CD8).

The source material was CD4+ T cells sorted from PBMCs, sampled 45 days after the yellow fever booster vaccination. This chain joins TRBV12-3 or TRBV12-4 and TRBJ2-7, with 9 bases fitting TRBD1. The clonotype originates from a man in his late teens or twenties who received the YFV17D yellow fever vaccine. CDR3 DNA: TGTGCCAGCAGATCACAGGGGGCTAGGAGGGAGCAGTACTTC. Protein sequence: CASRSQGARREQYF.